These T cell receptor beta chains were read from a single sample in a study of cytomegalovirus exposure and HLA in healthy donors. Produced via immunoSEQ multiplex PCR; TCRdb's table is partial and in-frame only. The sample has about 200,000 clones, around 79% seen once; the top ten hold around 1.7%. Sequenced sample: PBMCs. These receptors were taken from a man aged 18 to 30 in good health and CMV-seronegative. Each CDR3 is given with its conserved first and last residue. D genes are given only for firm matches. Where a row states a size, it is once, few, many or the class of an expanded clone; other rows omit it.

J: TRBJ2-3
size: -
D: TRBD2
V: TRBV30
CDR3: CAWRAGGTDTQYF
DNA: TGTGCCTGGAGAGCGGGGGGTACAGATACGCAGTATTTT

J: TRBJ2-7
size: -
D: -
V: TRBV7-3
CDR3: CASSLTGGSYEQYF
DNA: TGTGCCAGCAGCTTAACCGGGGGCTCCTACGAGCAGTACTTC

J: TRBJ1-5
size: -
D: TRBD1
V: TRBV11-2
CDR3: CASSTGQGRQPQHF
DNA: TGTGCCAGCAGCACAGGACAGGGGAGGCAGCCCCAGCATTTT

J: TRBJ2-5
size: once
D: TRBD1
V: TRBV27
CDR3: CASSLGQGALETQYF
DNA: TGTGCCAGCAGTCTAGGACAGGGGGCTCTAGAGACCCAGTACTTC

J: TRBJ1-2
size: -
D: -
V: TRBV19
CDR3: CASSIGGTYGYTF
DNA: TGTGCCAGTAGTATCGGGGGGACGTATGGCTACACCTTC

J: TRBJ1-5
size: -
D: -
V: TRBV6-4
CDR3: CASSDSAGLGQPQHF
DNA: TGTGCCAGCAGTGACTCGGCAGGGTTGGGTCAGCCCCAGCATTTT

J: TRBJ2-7
size: -
D: TRBD2
V: TRBV7-2
CDR3: CASSFTSAYEQYF
DNA: TGTGCCAGCAGCTTTACTAGCGCTTACGAGCAGTACTTC

J: TRBJ2-3
size: -
D: -
V: TRBV28
CDR3: CASSRVLDTQYF
DNA: TGTGCCAGCAGTCGAGTCTTAGATACGCAGTATTTT

J: TRBJ2-6
size: few
D: -
V: TRBV7-8
CDR3: CAGGAGALSGANVLTF
DNA: TGTGCCGGGGGGGCAGGGGCACTCTCTGGGGCCAACGTCCTGACTTTC

J: TRBJ2-5
size: -
D: -
V: TRBV6-6
CDR3: CASKNSLYQETQYF
DNA: TGTGCCAGCAAAAACAGTCTGTACCAAGAGACCCAGTACTTC

J: TRBJ1-2
size: -
D: TRBD1
V: TRBV7-9
CDR3: CASSPQGAAPRGYTF
DNA: TGTGCCAGCAGCCCCCAGGGGGCGGCCCCTAGAGGCTACACCTTC

J: TRBJ1-5
size: -
D: -
V: TRBV7-7
CDR3: CASSLKGGQPQHF
DNA: TGTGCTAGCAGCTTAAAAGGGGGTCAGCCCCAGCATTTT

J: TRBJ2-7
size: -
D: TRBD2
V: TRBV28
CDR3: CASSFNPLGLAGGPILYEQYF
DNA: TGTGCCAGCAGTTTTAATCCCCTTGGACTAGCGGGAGGCCCGATACTCTACGAGCAGTACTTC

J: TRBJ2-5
size: -
D: -
V: TRBV23-1
CDR3: CASSQQDRLGETQYF
DNA: TGCGCCAGCAGTCAACAAGACAGGCTAGGGGAGACCCAGTACTTC

J: TRBJ1-6
size: once
D: TRBD1
V: TRBV4-3
CDR3: CASSLLGGNSPLHF
DNA: TGCGCCAGCAGCCTCCTAGGGGGCAATTCACCCCTCCACTTT

J: TRBJ1-1
size: -
D: -
V: TRBV28
CDR3: CASSFTGPPNTEAFF
DNA: TGTGCCAGCAGTTTCACAGGGCCCCCGAACACTGAAGCTTTCTTT

J: TRBJ1-2
size: -
D: -
V: TRBV6-5
CDR3: CASSLSMGQRGYTF
DNA: TGTGCCAGCAGTTTATCGATGGGGCAGCGTGGCTACACCTTC

J: TRBJ1-5
size: few
D: TRBD1
V: TRBV7-2
CDR3: CASSPGQAKGPQHF
DNA: TGTGCCAGCAGCCCTGGACAGGCCAAAGGGCCCCAGCATTTT

J: TRBJ2-3
size: -
D: TRBD2
V: TRBV6-5
CDR3: CASSGRVGGTDTQYF
DNA: TGTGCCAGCAGTGGAAGGGTGGGGGGGACAGATACGCAGTATTTT

J: TRBJ2-2
size: -
D: -
V: TRBV4-3
CDR3: CASSQDTMTGELFF
DNA: TGCGCCAGCAGCCAGGACACTATGACCGGGGAGCTGTTTTTT

J: TRBJ2-5
size: -
D: TRBD2
V: TRBV7-6
CDR3: CASSSRGLAEETQYF
DNA: TGTGCCAGCAGCTCCCGCGGACTAGCGGAAGAGACCCAGTACTTC

J: TRBJ2-3
size: -
D: -
V: TRBV25-1
CDR3: CASSDSQVFPTDTQYF
DNA: TGTGCCAGCAGTGACTCACAGGTTTTCCCCACAGATACGCAGTATTTT

J: TRBJ1-3
size: -
D: -
V: TRBV5-1
CDR3: CASSPMDSAGNTIYF
DNA: TGCGCCAGCAGCCCCATGGACAGCGCTGGAAACACCATATATTTT